A selection of T cell receptor beta chains follows, all from one sample in a study of CD8+ T cells in alopecia areata. TCRdb keeps only in-frame clones here, not all; method: immunoSEQ multiplex PCR. The sample lists some 120,000 clones, approximately 60% occurring once. Sequenced material: CD4+ T cells sorted from blood, taken at week 4, from a patient treated with tofacitinib. The receptors were sampled from a human donor with alopecia areata. Each CDR3 is given with its conserved first and last residue. D genes are given only for firm matches. Only some rows state a clone size, as once, few, many or a class for expanded clones.

J gene: TRBJ2-7
clone size: .
D gene: .
V gene: TRBV27
CDR3 protein: CASRDGAYEQYF
CDR3 DNA: TGTGCCAGCAGAGACGGGGCCTACGAGCAGTACTTC

J gene: TRBJ2-6
clone size: .
D gene: .
V gene: TRBV5-1
CDR3 protein: CASSLVSGANVLTF
CDR3 DNA: TGCGCCAGCAGCTTGGTGTCGGGGGCCAACGTCCTGACTTTC

J gene: TRBJ1-2
clone size: .
D gene: TRBD1
V gene: TRBV5-4
CDR3 protein: CASSLAGTGANYGYTF
CDR3 DNA: TGTGCCAGCAGCTTGGCGGGGACAGGTGCTAACTATGGCTACACCTTC

J gene: TRBJ2-5
clone size: .
D gene: .
V gene: TRBV7-2
CDR3 protein: CASSLGGDYQETQYF
CDR3 DNA: TGTGCCAGCAGCTTAGGCGGGGACTACCAAGAGACCCAGTACTTC

J gene: TRBJ2-5
clone size: .
D gene: .
V gene: TRBV5-1
CDR3 protein: CASSFQRGETQYF
CDR3 DNA: TGCGCCAGCAGCTTTCAGCGTGGCGAGACCCAGTACTTC

J gene: TRBJ1-4
clone size: .
D gene: .
V gene: TRBV29-1
CDR3 protein: CSAGTQGVVEKLFF
CDR3 DNA: TGCAGCGCCGGGACACAGGGAGTTGTTGAAAAACTGTTTTTT

J gene: TRBJ1-2
clone size: .
D gene: .
V gene: TRBV5-1
CDR3 protein: CASNGQGSDYGYTF
CDR3 DNA: TGCGCCAGCAACGGCCAGGGAAGTGACTATGGCTACACCTTC

J gene: TRBJ2-3
clone size: once
D gene: .
V gene: TRBV6-5
CDR3 protein: CASSGLLDNTQYF
CDR3 DNA: TGTGCCAGCAGTGGACTGCTCGACAATACGCAGTATTTT

J gene: TRBJ1-1
clone size: .
D gene: TRBD1
V gene: TRBV6-6
CDR3 protein: CASSAQGEDTEAFF
CDR3 DNA: TGTGCCAGCAGTGCACAGGGGGAGGACACTGAAGCTTTCTTT

J gene: TRBJ1-2
clone size: .
D gene: .
V gene: TRBV6-6
CDR3 protein: CASSSPRGAGDYGYTF
CDR3 DNA: TGTGCCAGCAGTTCCCCCCGGGGGGCAGGAGACTATGGCTACACCTTC

J gene: TRBJ1-5
clone size: .
D gene: TRBD1
V gene: TRBV7-6
CDR3 protein: CASSSDRGRQPQHF
CDR3 DNA: TGTGCCAGCAGCTCCGACAGGGGAAGGCAGCCCCAGCATTTT

J gene: TRBJ2-3
clone size: few
D gene: .
V gene: TRBV9
CDR3 protein: CASSHSLRHPDTQYF
CDR3 DNA: TGTGCCAGCAGCCATAGCTTGAGGCATCCAGATACGCAGTATTTT

J gene: TRBJ2-5
clone size: .
D gene: TRBD1
V gene: TRBV29-1
CDR3 protein: CSVLSGTGGETQYF
CDR3 DNA: TGCAGCGTTCTCTCCGGGACAGGTGGAGAGACCCAGTACTTC

J gene: TRBJ1-1
clone size: .
D gene: .
V gene: TRBV28
CDR3 protein: CASTVGADTEAFF
CDR3 DNA: TGTGCCTCCACAGTAGGGGCAGACACTGAAGCTTTCTTT

J gene: TRBJ1-1
clone size: .
D gene: .
V gene: TRBV27
CDR3 protein: CASSFRAPPEAFF
CDR3 DNA: TGTGCCAGCAGTTTCCGGGCCCCACCTGAAGCTTTCTTT

J gene: TRBJ2-1
clone size: .
D gene: TRBD2
V gene: TRBV14
CDR3 protein: CASSRIRLAGGHEQFF
CDR3 DNA: TGTGCCAGCAGCCGCATAAGGCTAGCGGGAGGGCATGAGCAGTTCTTC

J gene: TRBJ2-3
clone size: few
D gene: .
V gene: TRBV5-1
CDR3 protein: CASSPESGTDTQYF
CDR3 DNA: TGCGCCAGCAGCCCGGAATCGGGCACAGATACGCAGTATTTT

J gene: TRBJ1-1
clone size: once
D gene: .
V gene: TRBV29-1
CDR3 protein: CSVSVRGTEAFF
CDR3 DNA: TGCAGCGTTAGCGTCCGAGGCACTGAAGCTTTCTTT

J gene: TRBJ1-1
clone size: .
D gene: TRBD1
V gene: TRBV9
CDR3 protein: CASSARQGRRAFF
CDR3 DNA: TGTGCCAGCAGCGCCCGACAGGGGAGGAGAGCTTTCTTT

J gene: TRBJ2-4
clone size: .
D gene: .
V gene: TRBV2
CDR3 protein: CASCGAGQGKNIQYF
CDR3 DNA: TGTGCCAGCTGTGGTGCGGGGCAGGGCAAAAACATTCAGTACTTC

J gene: TRBJ1-1
clone size: .
D gene: .
V gene: TRBV18
CDR3 protein: CASSPRVSAGWETEAFF
CDR3 DNA: TGTGCCAGCTCACCACGGGTTTCGGCAGGATGGGAAACTGAAGCTTTCTTT

J gene: TRBJ2-1
clone size: .
D gene: TRBD1
V gene: TRBV2
CDR3 protein: CASRTLRDRRLDEQFF
CDR3 DNA: TGTGCCAGCAGGACTCTGCGGGACAGGCGTCTCGATGAGCAGTTCTTC

J gene: TRBJ1-2
clone size: .
D gene: .
V gene: TRBV29-1
CDR3 protein: CSASGETNYGYTF
CDR3 DNA: TGCAGCGCCTCAGGGGAGACCAACTATGGCTACACCTTC

J gene: TRBJ2-3
clone size: .
D gene: .
V gene: TRBV29-1
CDR3 protein: CSVDPNLTDTQYF
CDR3 DNA: TGCAGCGTTGACCCGAACCTCACAGATACGCAGTATTTT

J gene: TRBJ2-3
clone size: .
D gene: TRBD2
V gene: TRBV5-6
CDR3 protein: CASSRTSGRPADTQYF
CDR3 DNA: TGTGCCAGCAGCCGAACTAGCGGGAGACCCGCAGATACGCAGTATTTT

J gene: TRBJ2-6
clone size: .
D gene: .
V gene: TRBV7-3
CDR3 protein: CASSSPRPGIAGANVLTF
CDR3 DNA: TGTGCCAGCAGCTCCCCTAGACCAGGGATCGCCGGGGCCAACGTCCTGACTTTC

J gene: TRBJ2-3
clone size: .
D gene: .
V gene: TRBV6-5
CDR3 protein: CATRRLVGTDTQYF
CDR3 DNA: TGTGCCACACGGCGGCTAGTGGGCACAGATACGCAGTATTTT

J gene: TRBJ2-7
clone size: .
D gene: TRBD1
V gene: TRBV2
CDR3 protein: CASSSTGLIYEQYF
CDR3 DNA: TGTGCCAGCAGTTCGACAGGGTTGATCTACGAGCAGTACTTC

J gene: TRBJ2-1
clone size: few
D gene: .
V gene: TRBV5-8
CDR3 protein: CASSLSGTYNEQFF
CDR3 DNA: TGTGCCAGCAGCTTATCCGGGACCTACAATGAGCAGTTCTTC

J gene: TRBJ2-5
clone size: few
D gene: TRBD1
V gene: TRBV5-1
CDR3 protein: CASSLRAGGEETQYF
CDR3 DNA: TGCGCCAGCAGCTTGCGGGCAGGGGGCGAAGAGACCCAGTACTTC

J gene: TRBJ2-7
clone size: .
D gene: .
V gene: TRBV7-2
CDR3 protein: CASGRFRDEQYF
CDR3 DNA: TGTGCCAGCGGGAGGTTTCGGGACGAGCAGTACTTC

J gene: TRBJ2-3
clone size: .
D gene: TRBD1
V gene: TRBV10-3
CDR3 protein: CAINGQGTDTQYF
CDR3 DNA: TGTGCCATCAACGGACAGGGCACAGATACGCAGTATTTT

J gene: TRBJ1-4
clone size: .
D gene: .
V gene: TRBV18
CDR3 protein: CASSPGATNEKLFF
CDR3 DNA: TGTGCCAGCTCACCGGGCGCAACTAATGAAAAACTGTTTTTT

J gene: TRBJ2-5
clone size: .
D gene: .
V gene: TRBV7-9
CDR3 protein: CASTMSGGETQYF
CDR3 DNA: TGTGCCAGCACCATGTCCGGAGGGGAGACCCAGTACTTC

J gene: TRBJ2-2
clone size: .
D gene: .
V gene: TRBV30
CDR3 protein: CAWSDRYQYTGELFF
CDR3 DNA: TGTGCCTGGAGCGACCGCTACCAATACACCGGGGAGCTGTTTTTT

J gene: TRBJ2-1
clone size: .
D gene: TRBD1
V gene: TRBV5-1
CDR3 protein: CASSLVTGGHEQFF
CDR3 DNA: TGCGCCAGCAGCTTGGTAACAGGGGGCCATGAGCAGTTCTTC

J gene: TRBJ2-5
clone size: .
D gene: .
V gene: TRBV29-1
CDR3 protein: CSGWNQETQYF
CDR3 DNA: TGCAGCGGGTGGAATCAAGAGACCCAGTACTTC

J gene: TRBJ2-5
clone size: .
D gene: .
V gene: TRBV2
CDR3 protein: CASMGHKQETQYF
CDR3 DNA: TGTGCCAGCATGGGACATAAACAAGAGACCCAGTACTTC

J gene: TRBJ2-5
clone size: .
D gene: .
V gene: TRBV7-2
CDR3 protein: CASSSYTIGETQYF
CDR3 DNA: TGTGCCAGCAGTTCATACACAATCGGGGAGACCCAGTACTTC

J gene: TRBJ2-1
clone size: .
D gene: TRBD2
V gene: TRBV14
CDR3 protein: CASSQVTSGRKDNEQFF
CDR3 DNA: TGTGCCAGCAGCCAGGTAACTAGCGGGAGAAAAGACAATGAGCAGTTCTTC

J gene: TRBJ2-7
clone size: .
D gene: TRBD1
V gene: TRBV5-1
CDR3 protein: CASRADRGHNEQYF
CDR3 DNA: TGCGCCAGCAGAGCGGACAGGGGGCACAACGAGCAGTACTTC

J gene: TRBJ1-5
clone size: .
D gene: .
V gene: TRBV20-1
CDR3 protein: CSAVRGPQHF
CDR3 DNA: TGCAGTGCTGTAAGAGGGCCCCAGCATTTT

J gene: TRBJ1-5
clone size: .
D gene: TRBD1
V gene: TRBV6-1
CDR3 protein: CASSEVGTGLNSNQPQHF
CDR3 DNA: TGTGCCAGCAGTGAAGTAGGGACAGGGTTAAATAGCAATCAGCCCCAGCATTTT

J gene: TRBJ2-5
clone size: .
D gene: .
V gene: TRBV28
CDR3 protein: CASSTRLHGETQYF
CDR3 DNA: TGTGCCAGCAGTACAAGGCTTCACGGAGAGACCCAGTACTTC

J gene: TRBJ1-5
clone size: .
D gene: TRBD1
V gene: TRBV6-5
CDR3 protein: CASSADRVGNQPQHF
CDR3 DNA: TGTGCCAGCAGTGCGGACAGGGTTGGCAATCAGCCCCAGCATTTT

J gene: TRBJ2-7
clone size: .
D gene: TRBD2
V gene: TRBV5-4
CDR3 protein: CASSLDSGSYEQYF
CDR3 DNA: TGTGCCAGCAGCTTGGATAGCGGGTCCTACGAGCAGTACTTC

J gene: TRBJ1-1
clone size: .
D gene: TRBD1
V gene: TRBV27
CDR3 protein: CASSSTGTGNTEAFF
CDR3 DNA: TGTGCCAGCAGTAGCACCGGGACAGGGAACACTGAAGCTTTCTTT

J gene: TRBJ1-2
clone size: .
D gene: TRBD1
V gene: TRBV29-1
CDR3 protein: CSVPGQGAYGYTF
CDR3 DNA: TGCAGCGTTCCGGGACAGGGGGCCTATGGCTACACCTTC

J gene: TRBJ2-7
clone size: .
D gene: TRBD2
V gene: TRBV30
CDR3 protein: CAWSRGGADEQYF
CDR3 DNA: TGTGCCTGGTCCCGGGGAGGGGCCGATGAGCAGTACTTC

J gene: TRBJ2-1
clone size: .
D gene: .
V gene: TRBV4-1
CDR3 protein: CASSSPRGRETYNEQFF
CDR3 DNA: TGCGCCAGCAGCTCTCCGAGGGGGCGGGAGACCTACAATGAGCAGTTCTTC

J gene: TRBJ2-4
clone size: .
D gene: .
V gene: TRBV6-6
CDR3 protein: CASSYNTQGSKNIQYF
CDR3 DNA: TGTGCCAGCAGTTATAACACCCAGGGATCCAAAAACATTCAGTACTTC

J gene: TRBJ1-1
clone size: .
D gene: .
V gene: TRBV9
CDR3 protein: CASSVDLGSEAFF
CDR3 DNA: TGTGCCAGCAGCGTAGACCTGGGATCTGAAGCTTTCTTT

J gene: TRBJ1-1
clone size: .
D gene: TRBD1
V gene: TRBV6-5
CDR3 protein: CASSYFPRIRGRGAFF
CDR3 DNA: TGTGCCAGCAGTTATTTTCCCCGCATAAGGGGGCGCGGAGCTTTCTTT

J gene: TRBJ2-2
clone size: .
D gene: TRBD1
V gene: TRBV5-1
CDR3 protein: CASSLVAYQGAGELFF
CDR3 DNA: TGCGCCAGCAGCTTGGTAGCCTACCAGGGGGCCGGGGAGCTGTTTTTT